The sequence of this T cell receptor (beta chain) was determined in a study of a mutant IDH1 vaccine in newly diagnosed glioma. The wider study: Treated patients showed a male proportion of around 60%, a female proportion of roughly 38%, and a mean age of about 41 years. Every participant had undergone radiotherapy, temozolomide, or both before, and most underwent both.

This sample's time point: baseline, week 1 (first vaccination visit). Treatment meaning: pre-vaccination baseline after standard-of-care therapy. Donors had new WHO grade 3 or 4 IDH1-mutant, ATRX-lost astrocytomas. The method was immunoSEQ multiplex PCR; TCRdb's version includes in-frame clones alone and lacks a portion of them. The sample lists about 35,000 clones, 70% to 90% seen once, with around 5% in the top ten. Germline V gene data show CDR1 as GTSNPN and CDR2 as SVGIG (reference sequence). The length of the CDR3 is 15 residues. Trimming removed 3 bases from V and 4 bases from J, with 19 bases in between.

This chain joins TRBV30 and TRBJ2-7, with D unclear. This TCR was recovered from a woman in her thirties or forties with glioma. The sample here was PBMCs, taken from a glioma patient treated with radiotherapy, temozolomide or both. For the CDR3, the DNA is TGTGCCTGGAGGCCCCAGGTGGCGAGCCTGTACGAGCAGTACTTC. This gives the protein CAWRPQVASLYEQYF.